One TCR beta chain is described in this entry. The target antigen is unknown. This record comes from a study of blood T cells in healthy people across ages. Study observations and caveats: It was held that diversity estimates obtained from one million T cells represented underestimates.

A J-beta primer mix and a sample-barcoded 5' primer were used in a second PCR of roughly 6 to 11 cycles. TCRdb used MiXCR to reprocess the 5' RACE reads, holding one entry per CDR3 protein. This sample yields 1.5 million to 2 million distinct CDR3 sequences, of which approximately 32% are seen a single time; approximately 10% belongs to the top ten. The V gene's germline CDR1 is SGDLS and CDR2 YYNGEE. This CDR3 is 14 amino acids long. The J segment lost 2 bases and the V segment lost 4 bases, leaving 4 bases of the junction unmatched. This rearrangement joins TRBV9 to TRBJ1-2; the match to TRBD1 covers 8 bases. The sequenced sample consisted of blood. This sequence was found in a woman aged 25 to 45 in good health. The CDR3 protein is CASSLTGVNYGYTF. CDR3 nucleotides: TGTGCCAGCAGCCTGACAGGGGTGAACTATGGCTACACCTTC. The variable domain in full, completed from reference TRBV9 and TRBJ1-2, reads DSGVTQTPKHLITATGQRVTLRCSPRSGDLSVYWYQQSLDQGLQFLIQYYNGEERAKGNILERFSAQQFPDLHSELNLSSLELGDSALYFCASSLTGVNYGYTFGSGTRLTVV.